This passage covers 13 T cell receptor beta chains from one sample sequenced in a study of cytomegalovirus exposure and HLA in healthy donors. PCR involved 60 Vbeta and 13 Jbeta primers. TCRdb keeps only in-frame clones here, not all; method: immunoSEQ multiplex PCR. The sample carries 100,000 to 150,000 clones, approximately 80% recorded once. The sequenced sample consisted of PBMCs. Every receptor here comes from a human donor in good health.

The chain recombines TRBV18 with TRBJ1-1; 8 nucleotides align to TRBD1. The junction had 13 bases not matched to a gene; V was cut back by 4 bases and J by 3 bases. This CDR3 region has 17 residues. Germline CDR1 and CDR2: KGHSH and LQKENI. This CDR3 reads CASSLGGTGATDTEAFF. DNA of the CDR3: TGTGCCAGCTCACTTGGCGGGACAGGAGCGACGGACACTGAAGCTTTCTTT.

CDR3 in DNA: TGCAGCGTTGAACGTGTTAGCGGAACCTACGAGCAGTACTTC. Translated, it gives CSVERVSGTYEQYF. The V call is TRBV29-1, the J call TRBJ2-7, with a tentative D call TRBD2 (6 bases). V lost 2 bases to trimming and J lost 2 bases, with 13 bases between them. The CDR3 length is 14 residues. Germline lookup yields CDR1 SQVTM and CDR2 ANQGSEA.

This clone was seen only once. V and J are TRBV5-1 and TRBJ2-5; 8 bases line up with TRBD1. CDR1 and CDR2 from the germline V gene are SGHRS and YFSETQ. The CDR3 is 13 amino acids. V lost 6 bases and J lost 5; bases outside the gene matches: 6. The CDR3 sequence is CASTRTGQETQYF. The CDR3, as DNA: TGCGCCAGCACTCGGACAGGGCAGGAGACCCAGTACTTC.

The genes are TRBV19 and TRBJ1-1, with 10 bases matching TRBD1. Germline CDR1 reads LNHDA; CDR2 reads SQIVND (reference sequence). The CDR3 is made up of 15 amino acids. After removal of 5 bases from V and 10 bases from J, the junction contained 13 bases not matched to a gene. CDR3 amino acids: CASSPRTTGGPGAFF. In nucleotides, the CDR3 is TGTGCCAGTAGTCCCCGTACGACAGGGGGCCCCGGAGCTTTCTTT.

The rearrangement uses TRBV28 and TRBJ2-5; TRBD2 matches 7 bases. Germline values: CDR1 MDHEN, CDR2 SYDVKM. The CDR3 length is 16 residues. Losses at the gene ends were 2 bases for V and 5 bases for J; bases not matched to a gene: 11. CDR3: CASSLMGEGRRETQYF. For the CDR3, the DNA is TGTGCCAGCAGTTTAATGGGGGAGGGCAGGAGGGAGACCCAGTACTTC.

The chain employs TRBV4-2 and TRBJ1-2, with 9 bases identical to TRBD1. The CDR3 is 16 amino acids. The germline V gene has CDR1 LGHNA and CDR2 YNFKEQ. Losses at the gene ends were 1 base for V and 3 bases for J; bases not matched to a gene: 6. The CDR3 is CASSQAGDRVYYGYTF. The DNA of the CDR3 is TGTGCCAGCAGCCAAGCAGGGGACAGGGTCTACTATGGCTACACCTTC.

The J gene is TRBJ1-2, the V gene TRBV6-5; TRBD1 might be the D (6 bases). Trimming cost V 6 bases and J 4 bases, with 18 bases left between them. Germline V gives CDR1 MNHEY, CDR2 SVGAGI. CDR3 size: 15 residues. CDR3 sequence (DNA): TGTGCCAGCAGAGCCCGCCAGGGGAGTCTCTATGGCTACACCTTC. Amino acids: CASRARQGSLYGYTF.

This chain joins TRBV5-1 and TRBJ2-2, with 8 bases matching TRBD2. Germline V lookup: CDR1 SGHRS, CDR2 YFSETQ. J gave up 4 bases and V 0 bases, and 8 bases lay outside the gene matches. This CDR3 has 17 residues. As DNA, the CDR3 is TGCGCCAGCAGCTTGGGGGTCGAGGGACTAGGCACCGGGGAGCTGTTTTTT. Its translation is CASSLGVEGLGTGELFF. Combining the CDR3 with reference TRBV5-1 and TRBJ2-2 gives the whole variable domain KAGVTQTPRYLIKTRGQQVTLSCSPISGHRSVSWYQQTPGQGLQFLFEYFSETQRNKGNFPGRFSGRQFSNSRSEMNVSTLELGDSALYLCASSLGVEGLGTGELFFGEGSRLTVL.

On this clone itself: The sample has other DNA sequences that encode this CDR3 too. The chain carries TRBV27 and TRBJ2-1; D may be TRBD2 (6 bases). CDR3 size: 13 residues. V was trimmed by 4 bases and J by 3 bases, leaving 7 bases between them. From germline, CDR1 is MNHEY and CDR2 SMNVEV (reference sequence). CDR3 sequence (DNA): TGTGCCAGCAGTTCGGGACTCTACAATGAGCAGTTCTTC. As protein: CASSSGLYNEQFF.

The rearrangement links TRBV2 to TRBJ2-1; 8 bases match TRBD2. V shed 6 bases and J 8 bases; nucleotides not matched to a gene: 12. The germline CDR1 and CDR2 sequences are SNHLY and FYNNEI. The CDR3 has 15 amino acids. The DNA for the CDR3 is TGTGCCAGCAGGAAGGGAAGCGGGAGTGGGTATGAGCAGTTCTTC. This sequence encodes CASRKGSGSGYEQFF.

V usage is TRBV10-3 and J usage is TRBJ2-5; possibly TRBD2 for D (7 bases). Germline assignment: CDR1 ENHRY and CDR2 SYGVKD. V lost 7 bases and J 5 bases, leaving 14 bases between the germline ends. The CDR3 loop spans 13 amino acids. DNA for the CDR3: TGTGCCATCACCCCAGGGGAGGGGGAGACCCAGTACTTC. This sequence encodes CAITPGEGETQYF.

The chain has TRBV19 and TRBJ2-1; TRBD2 is a possible D gene (6 bases). Per the germline V gene, CDR1 is LNHDA and CDR2 is SQIVND (reference sequence). The V end was cut by 8 bases, the J end by 0 bases, with 20 bases between. CDR3 size: 17 residues. The CDR3 loop is CASGDFSKAGSYNEQFF. CDR3 in DNA: TGTGCCAGTGGGGACTTCTCTAAAGCGGGCTCCTACAATGAGCAGTTCTTC.

This clone has a single count. V and J are TRBV30 and TRBJ2-6, with 7 bases fitting TRBD1. This CDR3 region has 12 residues. V was pared by 4 bases and J by 10 bases, with 4 bases of the junction left unmatched. Germline V gene lookup returns CDR1 GTSNPN and CDR2 SVGIG (reference sequence). CDR3 sequence: CAWTGQINVLTF. CDR3 coding DNA: TGTGCCTGGACGGGACAGATTAACGTCCTGACTTTC.